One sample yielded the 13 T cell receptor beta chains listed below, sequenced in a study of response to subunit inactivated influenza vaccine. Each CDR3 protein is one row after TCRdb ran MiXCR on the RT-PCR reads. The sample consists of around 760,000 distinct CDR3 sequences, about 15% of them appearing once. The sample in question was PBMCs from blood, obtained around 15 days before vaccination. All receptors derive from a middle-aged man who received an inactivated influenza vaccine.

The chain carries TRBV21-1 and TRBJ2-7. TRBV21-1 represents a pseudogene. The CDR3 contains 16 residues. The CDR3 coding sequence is TGTGCCAGCAGCAAAGAGGTCTGGGCGGAGTCCTACGAGCAGTACTTC. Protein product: CASSKEVWAESYEQYF.

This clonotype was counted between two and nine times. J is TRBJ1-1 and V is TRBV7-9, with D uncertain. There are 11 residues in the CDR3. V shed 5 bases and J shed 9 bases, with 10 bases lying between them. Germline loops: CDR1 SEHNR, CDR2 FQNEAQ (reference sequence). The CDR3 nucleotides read TGTGCCAGCAGCCTGGAGGTACAAGCTTTCTTT. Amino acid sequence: CASSLEVQAFF.

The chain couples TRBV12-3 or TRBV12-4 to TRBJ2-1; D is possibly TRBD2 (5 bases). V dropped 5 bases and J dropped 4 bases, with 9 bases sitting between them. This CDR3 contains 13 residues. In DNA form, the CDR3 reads TGTGCCAGCAGTACACGGGAATACAATGAGCAGTTCTTC. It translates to CASSTREYNEQFF.

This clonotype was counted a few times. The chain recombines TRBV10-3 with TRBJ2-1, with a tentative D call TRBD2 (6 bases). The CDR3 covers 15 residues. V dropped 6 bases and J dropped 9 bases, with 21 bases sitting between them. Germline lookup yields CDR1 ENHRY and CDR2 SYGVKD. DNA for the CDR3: TGTGCCATCAGGGGTGAGGCAGGGAAGGAGGGTGAGCAGTTCTTC. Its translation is CAIRGEAGKEGEQFF.

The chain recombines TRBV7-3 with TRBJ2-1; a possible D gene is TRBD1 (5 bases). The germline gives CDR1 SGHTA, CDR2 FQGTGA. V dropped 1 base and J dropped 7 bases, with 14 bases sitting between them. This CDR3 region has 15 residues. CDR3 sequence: CASSLRRVAGNEQFF. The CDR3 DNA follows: TGTGCCAGCAGCTTAAGACGGGTCGCAGGGAATGAGCAGTTCTTC.

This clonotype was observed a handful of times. CDR3 loop: CASSLYEGSSGNTIYF. The CDR3 region has the DNA TGTGCCAGCAGTTTGTACGAGGGTTCCTCTGGAAACACCATATATTTT. J is TRBJ1-3 and V is TRBV12-3 or TRBV12-4; D is ambiguous. The CDR3 runs 16 residues. Trimming removed 3 bases from V and 0 bases from J, with 12 bases in between.

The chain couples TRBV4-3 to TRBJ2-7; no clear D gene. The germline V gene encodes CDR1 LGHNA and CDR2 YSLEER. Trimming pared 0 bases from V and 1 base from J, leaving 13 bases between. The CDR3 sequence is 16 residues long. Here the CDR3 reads CASSQDARVRSYEQYF. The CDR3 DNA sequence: TGCGCCAGCAGCCAAGATGCAAGGGTTCGTTCCTACGAGCAGTACTTC.

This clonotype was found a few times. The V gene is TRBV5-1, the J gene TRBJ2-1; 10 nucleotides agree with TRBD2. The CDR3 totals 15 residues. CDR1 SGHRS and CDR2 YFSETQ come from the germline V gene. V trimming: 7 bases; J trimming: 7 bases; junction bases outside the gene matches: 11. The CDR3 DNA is TGCGCCAGCGGCAGAGCGGGGGGGCCTCAGAATGAGCAGTTCTTC. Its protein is CASGRAGGPQNEQFF.

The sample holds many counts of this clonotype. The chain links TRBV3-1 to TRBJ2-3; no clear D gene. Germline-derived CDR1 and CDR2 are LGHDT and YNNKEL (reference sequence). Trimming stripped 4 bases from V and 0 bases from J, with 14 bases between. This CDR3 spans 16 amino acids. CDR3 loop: CASSPRAGSSTDTQYF. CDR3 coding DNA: TGTGCCAGCAGCCCCCGGGCCGGGTCTAGCACAGATACGCAGTATTTT.

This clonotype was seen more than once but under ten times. In DNA form, the CDR3 reads TGTGCCAGCAGTTTAGCCCGAGGGGGCTGGCGGTCAGATACGCAGTATTTT. Its protein is CASSLARGGWRSDTQYF. The rearrangement uses TRBV12-3 or TRBV12-4 and TRBJ2-3; 7 bases match TRBD1. The J segment lost 4 bases and the V segment lost 0 bases, leaving 10 bases of the junction unmatched. CDR3 length equals 17 residues.

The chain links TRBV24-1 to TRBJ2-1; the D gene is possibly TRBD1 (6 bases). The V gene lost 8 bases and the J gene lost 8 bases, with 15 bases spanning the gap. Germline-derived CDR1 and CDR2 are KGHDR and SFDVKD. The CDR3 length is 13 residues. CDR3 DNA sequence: TGTGCCACCAACCCGAGTGGGGGCGATGAGCAGTTCTTC. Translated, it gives CATNPSGGDEQFF.

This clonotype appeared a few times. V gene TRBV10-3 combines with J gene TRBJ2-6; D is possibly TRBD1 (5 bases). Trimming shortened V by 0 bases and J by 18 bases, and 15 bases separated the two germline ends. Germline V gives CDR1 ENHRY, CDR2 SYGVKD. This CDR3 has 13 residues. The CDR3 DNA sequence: TGTGCCATCAGTGAGTCGGGGCAGGGAAATCCGACTTTC. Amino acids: CAISESGQGNPTF.

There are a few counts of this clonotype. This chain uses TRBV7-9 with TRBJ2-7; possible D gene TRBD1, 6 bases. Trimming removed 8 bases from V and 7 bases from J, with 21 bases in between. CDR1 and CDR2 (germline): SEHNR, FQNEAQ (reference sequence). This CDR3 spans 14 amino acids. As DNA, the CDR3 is TGTGCCAGCCGCCCCCCGGGACAATGGATGGAGCAGTACTTC. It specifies CASRPPGQWMEQYF.